The text below deals with one T cell receptor (beta chain). This same CDR3 is encoded by further DNA sequences in the sample. This entry belongs to a study of blood T cell repertoires in COVID-19. Background on the study: Acute and convalescent COVID-19 samples came from the United States, Italy and Spain. PBMCs, B-cell-depleted T cells, or T cells provided the cDNA or gDNA that made up the material.

Losses at the gene ends were 4 bases for V and 0 bases for J; bases not matched to a gene: 3. The CDR3 totals 16 residues. Looked up from germline, CDR1 is MNHEY and CDR2 is SMNVEV (reference sequence). Authors' data handling: Amplification of reference gene primers was used by the study to estimate nucleated cell counts. The method was immunoSEQ multiplex PCR; TCRdb's version includes in-frame clones alone and lacks a portion of them. V and J calls and clone size are those listed in that table; D and trimming were worked out from the DNA. The sample includes 90,000 to 130,000 clones, under 85% of them seen just once.

V and J are TRBV27 and TRBJ2-1, with TRBD2 identical over 10 bases. The sequencing sample was made of peripheral blood. This receptor was obtained from a woman aged 70 to 79 with acute or convalescent COVID-19. The CDR3 DNA reads as TGTGCCAGCAGTTGGACTAGCGGAAGCTCCTACAATGAGCAGTTCTTC. The encoded protein is CASSWTSGSSYNEQFF.